This T cell receptor beta chain is drawn from a study of CD8 T cells in Susac syndrome. Control patients had untreated stable or active relapsing-remitting multiple sclerosis by revised McDonald criteria. Random hexamers were used to reverse transcribe roughly 0.5 to 1 ug of RNA. An immunoSEQ multiplex PCR amplified TCR beta CDR3 over 54 Vbeta and 13 Jbeta. TCRdb fed the immunoSEQ multiplex PCR reads into MiXCR, producing one record per CDR3 protein. The data show over 150,000 distinct CDR3 sequences, approximately 93% seen once. Germline CDR1 reads GTSNPN; CDR2 reads SVGIG (reference sequence). V was trimmed by 2 bases and J by 14 bases, leaving 20 bases between them. The CDR3 is 13 residues long.

Sequencing used CD4+ T cells from PBMCs. The chain employs TRBV30 and TRBJ2-3; no definite D call. This TCR came from a human donor with multiple sclerosis. The CDR3 DNA reads TGTGCCTGGAGTCCCTCCCTGGCCCATTTTGGGTATTTT. It codes for CAWSPSLAHFGYF.